The next 15 T cell receptor beta chains were all read from a single sample in a study of OX40 agonist ivuxolimab in advanced cancers. Sequencing used immunoSEQ multiplex PCR; TCRdb keeps in-frame clones, though not all of them. The sample lists approximately 71,000 clones; approximately 94% were seen once. The sample in question was CD4+ or CD8+ T cells sorted from blood, obtained in a trial of the OX40 agonist ivuxolimab. The receptors come from an adult with an advanced solid tumor such as melanoma, head and neck, liver or kidney cancer.

This chain links TRBV2 with TRBJ2-3, with 11 bases identical to TRBD1. Germline assignment: CDR1 SNHLY and CDR2 FYNNEI. The CDR3 length is 16 residues. The V and J ends lost 7 bases and 5 bases, in that order; junction bases with no gene match: 11. CDR3 residues: CASTRTGGAGLDTQYF. Written as DNA, the CDR3 is TGTGCCAGCACCCGGACAGGGGGCGCTGGTTTAGATACGCAGTATTTT.

The rearrangement joins TRBV11-3 to TRBJ2-3, with 7 bases aligning to TRBD1. The germline CDR1 and CDR2 sequences are SGHNT and YENEEA. The CDR3 length is 16 residues. The V segment lost 4 bases and the J segment 4 bases; nucleotides outside the gene matches: 11. The CDR3: CASSSRQGRLPDTQYF. CDR3 sequence (DNA): TGTGCCAGCAGCTCCCGACAGGGACGTCTGCCAGATACGCAGTATTTT. Full variable domain (outside the CDR3, taken from reference TRBV11-3 and TRBJ2-3): EAGVVQSPRYKIIEKKQPVAFWCNPISGHNTLYWYLQNLGQGPELLIRYENEEAVDDSQLPKDRFSAERLKGVDSTLKIQPAELGDSAVYLCASSSRQGRLPDTQYFGPGTRLTVL.

The chain carries TRBV27 and TRBJ2-7; TRBD1 or TRBD2 may be the D gene (5 bases each). CDR1 and CDR2 (germline): MNHEY, SMNVEV (reference sequence). The CDR3 extends over 16 amino acids. V lost 0 bases and J lost 4, with 16 bases in between. The CDR3 protein is CASSLSGLPWGYEQYF. The CDR3 DNA reads TGTGCCAGCAGTTTATCGGGGCTCCCGTGGGGGTACGAGCAGTACTTC.

The V gene is TRBV6-6, the J gene TRBJ2-7; D might be TRBD1 (5 bases). The V and J ends lost 8 bases and 5 bases respectively, with 13 bases between them. Germline CDR1 is MNHNY and CDR2 is SVGAGI (reference sequence). The CDR3 totals 12 residues. The CDR3 nucleotides are TGTGCCAGCCTCTCATCAGGGAACGAGCAGTACTTC. Protein product: CASLSSGNEQYF.

The V call is TRBV28, the J call TRBJ2-7; 7 bases line up with TRBD1. The length of the CDR3 is 16 residues. The J segment lost 5 bases and the V segment lost 9 bases, leaving 19 bases of the junction unmatched. Germline CDR1 MDHEN, CDR2 SYDVKM. The CDR3 sequence is CASYRGRTLATHEQYF. The CDR3 coding sequence is TGTGCCAGTTACAGGGGACGGACGTTAGCTACCCACGAGCAGTACTTC.

This chain joins TRBV9 and TRBJ1-5, with D tentatively TRBD1 (6 bases). The V gene lost 4 bases and the J gene lost 7 bases, with 15 bases spanning the gap. This CDR3 comprises 14 residues. Germline V gives CDR1 SGDLS, CDR2 YYNGEE. The CDR3 DNA is TGTGCCAGCAGCCCCAATACAGGGAGCCAGCCCCAGCATTTT. This gives the protein CASSPNTGSQPQHF.

The chain employs TRBV9 and TRBJ1-5; D is ambiguous. V shed 4 bases and J shed 7 bases, with 15 bases lying between them. Germline V gene sequence: CDR1 SGDLS, CDR2 YYNGEE. The CDR3 extends over 14 amino acids. CDR3 residues: CASSLATVDQPQHF. The DNA of the CDR3 is TGTGCCAGCAGCCTAGCTACGGTGGACCAGCCCCAGCATTTT.

This clone was counted a single time. The chain recombines TRBV4-3 with TRBJ2-1; 9 positions match TRBD2. Trimming at V came to 4 bases and at J to 9 bases, leaving 13 bases not matched to a gene. The CDR3 contains 16 residues. From germline, CDR1 is LGHNA and CDR2 YSLEER. The CDR3 is CASSPALSGRMSEQFF. The CDR3 DNA is TGCGCCAGCAGCCCCGCTCTCAGCGGGAGGATGAGTGAGCAGTTCTTC.

The V and J genes are TRBV30 and TRBJ1-1; D is ambiguous. Trimming left V 0 bases short and J 4 bases short, with 6 bases between. Germline V gene data show CDR1 as GTSNPN and CDR2 as SVGIG (reference sequence). This CDR3 comprises 12 residues. CDR3 sequence: CAWSVLGTEAFF. The CDR3 DNA sequence: TGTGCCTGGAGTGTATTGGGCACTGAAGCTTTCTTT.

The rearrangement links TRBV4-2 to TRBJ1-2; D is undetermined. CDR3 size: 14 residues. In germline, CDR1 is LGHNA, CDR2 YNFKEQ. V lost 0 bases, J lost 6 bases, and 11 bases lay in between. The CDR3 protein is CASSQDWAVDGYTF. The CDR3 region has the DNA TGTGCCAGCAGCCAAGATTGGGCAGTCGATGGCTACACCTTC.

This clone turned up a few times. This CDR3 reads CASSFYTGTEAFF. The CDR3, as DNA: TGTGCCAGCAGTTTTTACACAGGCACTGAAGCTTTCTTT. The V and J genes are TRBV28 and TRBJ1-1, with a possible D match to TRBD1 (5 bases). Germline V gives CDR1 MDHEN, CDR2 SYDVKM. Trimming removed 3 bases from V and 4 bases from J, with 9 bases in between. The CDR3 spans 13 residues.

This chain links TRBV4-1 with TRBJ1-5; tentative D call: TRBD1 (6 bases). Deletions cut 1 base from V and 6 bases from J, with 13 bases between. The germline V gene has CDR1 MGHRA and CDR2 YSYEKL. The CDR3 loop spans 15 amino acids. CDR3 loop: CASSQAAGAGQPQHF. CDR3 nucleotide sequence: TGCGCCAGCAGCCAAGCCGCGGGGGCAGGTCAGCCCCAGCATTTT.

J is TRBJ2-3 and V is TRBV19; D ambiguous. V lost 6 bases and J 1 base, leaving 23 bases between the germline ends. Germline assignment: CDR1 LNHDA and CDR2 SQIVND (reference sequence). The length of the CDR3 is 18 residues. The CDR3 nucleotides are TGTGCCAGTAGGCCCGTTGAGTACCCCTCTCTGGGCACAGATACGCAGTATTTT. Amino acids: CASRPVEYPSLGTDTQYF.

This chain uses TRBV9 with TRBJ1-2; TRBD1 matches at 9 bases. V was clipped by 3 bases and J by 1 base; unmatched bases: 4. The CDR3 loop spans 15 amino acids. The germline V gene encodes CDR1 SGDLS and CDR2 YYNGEE. The CDR3 region is CASSAGQGSNYGYTF. In DNA, the CDR3 is TGTGCCAGCAGCGCGGGACAGGGAAGTAACTATGGCTACACCTTC.

The rearrangement links TRBV4-1 to TRBJ2-1; 14 bases match TRBD2. The junction had 7 bases not matched to a gene; V was cut back by 0 bases and J by 9 bases. In germline, CDR1 is MGHRA, CDR2 YSYEKL. CDR3 length equals 17 residues. The CDR3 loop is CASSQDAGTSGSTEQFF. DNA for the CDR3: TGCGCCAGCAGCCAAGATGCCGGGACTAGCGGGAGTACTGAGCAGTTCTTC.